This T cell receptor beta chain appears in the sequencing data of a study of spatial heterogeneity in lung cancer. Broader study findings: One measure, the expanded intratumoral alpha and beta TCR count, tracked tumor mutation counts. Tumor T cells had an estimated coverage that came to 6% to 7.5% for alpha chains and less than 15% for beta chains.

This clonotype was seen ten or more times. The target antigen is unknown. The library was designed around alpha chains, so this beta chain is a stray read whose abundance carries little weight. TCRdb reprocessed the 5' RACE reads with MiXCR, giving one entry per CDR3 protein. In the table there are 7,200 or so distinct CDR3 sequences, roughly 6.5% of which are singletons. The germline gives CDR1 SEHNR, CDR2 FQNEAQ (reference sequence). Trimming shortened V by 6 bases and J by 8 bases, and 17 bases separated the two germline ends. The CDR3 runs to 14 residues. Time point: sample taken at primary tumor resection. A total of around 67 untreated early-stage non-small cell lung cancer patients served as donors. No cell sorting; template was whole RNA from tumor, lung tissue or PBMC.

The chain uses TRBV7-9 and TRBJ2-1, with D uncertain. This sequence was found in a female donor with early-stage non-small cell lung cancer. The specimen was lung tumor tissue, collected at surgery. The CDR3 here is CASSYNRRWDEQFF. The CDR3 nucleotides are TGTGCCAGCAGTTATAACAGACGTTGGGATGAGCAGTTCTTC.